This T cell receptor (beta chain) appears in the sequencing data of a study of response to subunit inactivated influenza vaccine. On this clonotype itself: Its antigen is not known.

With 3 bases clipped from V and 9 bases from J, the junction kept 18 bases outside the gene matches. There are 18 residues in the CDR3. From germline, CDR1 is MDHEN and CDR2 SYDVKM. Study-wide results and caveats: Each seasonal influenza vaccination, the authors suggested, recruits few new T cells.

TCRdb analysed the RT-PCR reads with MiXCR anew, one entry per CDR3 protein. The profile covers about 500,000 distinct CDR3 sequences, with approximately 15% appearing a single time and less than 4% taken by the ten largest. V and J are TRBV28 and TRBJ2-1; 9 bases match TRBD2. This sample comprised CD4+ T cells sorted from PBMCs, obtained approximately 25 months after vaccination. This clonotype was obtained from a man between 50 and 75 years old who received an inactivated influenza vaccine. CDR3 amino acids: CASSLYLASSGRGGEQFF. CDR3 nucleotide sequence: TGTGCCAGCAGTTTGTATCTAGCTAGTAGCGGGAGAGGAGGTGAGCAGTTCTTC.